These 20 T cell receptor beta chains share one sample of origin, sequenced in a study of molecular identifiers for immune sequencing clone quantification (dated by TCRdb to 2017 to 2018). Libraries were built with PCR. Sequencing took place on a NextSeq 500. TCRdb handled the public reads itself, with Q25 trimming in fastp and clone calling in MiXCR, and kept productive beta chains. A single entry per CDR3 protein holds the most common genes and DNA from its merged rows. For this sample there are under 800,000 distinct CDR3 sequences; about 25% appear just once. The top ten clonotypes cover around 0.78% of the sample. Sequenced material: naive CD8+ T cells from blood, with Jurkat cell RNA spiked in. Sample cell subset or site, as interpreted from the label and publication: FACS-sorted CD8+CD4-CCR7+CD45RA+ naive T cells. The receptor source for this set is a human donor in good health. Some libraries in this study had Jurkat cell RNA spiked in.

This clonotype was counted ten times or more. The rearrangement joins TRBV5-4 to TRBJ2-7; TRBD1 is a possible D gene (5 bases). This CDR3 is 13 amino acids long. CDR1 is SGHNT, CDR2 YYREEE, per germline (reference sequence). V lost 4 bases and J lost 0, with 8 bases in between. The DNA for the CDR3 is TGTGCCAGCAGCGTCCAGGGCTCCTACGAGCAGTACTTC. It codes for CASSVQGSYEQYF.

Concerning this clonotype: One base away lies a much larger clone, so this may be a sequencing read error. The V call is TRBV6-5, the J call TRBJ2-3; possibly TRBD1 or TRBD2 for D (5 bases each). Germline CDR1 is MNHEY and CDR2 is SVGAGI. The V gene lost 4 bases and the J gene lost 6 bases, with 20 bases spanning the gap. The CDR3 has 16 amino acids. The CDR3 DNA is TGTGCCAGCAGTTGGCTAACGAGGGGCCCCGGGGATACGCAGTATTTT. This encodes CASSWLTRGPGDTQYF.

This clonotype has a count of ten or more. This chain links TRBV4-3 with TRBJ2-7; D is undetermined. Trimming shortened V by 0 bases and J by 0 bases, and 9 bases separated the two germline ends. Germline V gene data show CDR1 as LGHNA and CDR2 as YSLEER. This CDR3 contains 15 residues. CDR3 bases: TGCGCCAGCAGCCAAGATTACCCCGGCTCCTACGAGCAGTACTTC. This sequence encodes CASSQDYPGSYEQYF.

This clonotype came up a few times. J is TRBJ1-1 and V is TRBV7-9; weak D call: TRBD1 (6 bases). Germline lookup yields CDR1 SEHNR and CDR2 FQNEAQ (reference sequence). Trimming took off 3 bases at V and 6 bases at J, with 11 bases between the two ends. This CDR3 comprises 13 residues. The CDR3 bases are TGTGCCAGCAGCTTCGGGGGGGCGGCTGAAGCTTTCTTT. Translation: CASSFGGAAEAFF.

This clonotype was observed a few times. The chain carries TRBV12-3 or TRBV12-4 and TRBJ1-2; D may be TRBD1 (5 bases). The CDR3 extends over 14 amino acids. V lost 4 bases, J lost 2 bases, and 11 bases lay in between. DNA for the CDR3: TGTGCCAGCAGTTATTCGGGACGGAACTATGGCTACACCTTC. This translates into CASSYSGRNYGYTF.

On this clonotype itself: A much bigger clone sits one base away, suggesting this may be a read error. This chain joins TRBV4-3 and TRBJ2-1; D gene ambiguous. Germline V gene sequence: CDR1 LGHNA, CDR2 YSLEER. This CDR3 contains 15 residues. The CDR3 nucleotides are TGCGCCCGCAGCCAAGTGTTGGCTGGAGACAATGAGCAGTTCTTC. Protein sequence: CARSQVLAGDNEQFF.

This clonotype has just a few counts. CDR3 residues: CASNSGSFMHEQYF. In nucleotides, the CDR3 is TGTGCCAGCAATAGCGGGAGCTTCATGCACGAGCAGTACTTC. The chain employs TRBV7-9 and TRBJ2-7, with TRBD2 matching over 9 bases. The junction had 9 bases not matched to a gene; V was cut back by 7 bases and J by 5 bases. The CDR3 runs 14 residues. CDR1 and CDR2 from the germline V gene are SEHNR and FQNEAQ (reference sequence).

As for this clonotype: No conserved phenylalanine or tryptophan ends this CDR3, so it is likely a read error. The V gene is TRBV4-1, the J gene TRBJ1-1; no clear D gene. The V end lost 1 base, the J end lost 0 bases, and 3 bases lay between the germline ends. The CDR3 runs to 13 residues. Germline assignment: CDR1 MGHRA and CDR2 YSYEKL. CDR3 sequence reads: CASSQVLNTEAFL. Here the CDR3 DNA reads TGCGCCAGCAGCCAAGTGTTGAACACTGAAGCTTTCCTT.

A word on this clonotype: A much bigger clone sits one base away, suggesting this may be a read error. V gene TRBV7-9 combines with J gene TRBJ1-1; D gene uncertain. The CDR3 is 11 residues long. V lost 7 bases, J lost 10 bases, and 13 bases lay in between. Germline loops: CDR1 SEHNR, CDR2 FQNEAQ (reference sequence). The CDR3 sequence: CASTPVTRAFF. CDR3 sequence (DNA): TGTGCCAGCACCCCGGTGACGAGAGCTTTCTTT.

The CDR3 reads CSVEGGVTYEQYF. CDR3 in DNA: TGCAGCGTTGAGGGTGGAGTAACCTACGAGCAGTACTTC. The V call is TRBV29-1, the J call TRBJ2-7, with D unresolved. The CDR3 totals 13 residues. CDR1 is SQVTM, CDR2 ANQGSEA, per germline. V shed 3 bases and J shed 2 bases, with 11 bases lying between them.

This clonotype was recorded only once. The V and J genes are TRBV6-1 and TRBJ1-4; TRBD1 aligns across 9 bases. Germline CDR1 is MNHNS and CDR2 is SASEGT. Germline trimming cut 6 bases from V and 6 bases from J; bases unmatched to any gene: 8. This CDR3 is built from 15 residues. In DNA, the CDR3 is TGTGCCAGCAGGACCTGGACAGGGGATTATGAAAAACTGTTTTTT. It codes for CASRTWTGDYEKLFF.

This clonotype was seen a handful of times. V usage is TRBV7-9 and J usage is TRBJ2-5; D gene uncertain. Trimming took 1 base from V and 4 from J, leaving 13 bases between them. The CDR3 sequence is 15 residues long. Looked up from germline, CDR1 is SEHNR and CDR2 is FQNEAQ (reference sequence). The CDR3 DNA reads as TGTGCCAGCAGCTTAGTGGCCAATTTGAGAGAGACCCAGTACTTC. The encoded protein is CASSLVANLRETQYF.

This clonotype was detected ten times or more. This CDR3 reads CASSEGEDMNTEAFF. CDR3 in DNA: TGTGCCAGCAGTGAAGGTGAGGACATGAACACTGAAGCTTTCTTT. The chain combines TRBV2 with TRBJ1-1; TRBD1 is a possible D gene (5 bases). Looked up from germline, CDR1 is SNHLY and CDR2 is FYNNEI. CDR3 length: 15 residues. Trimming stripped 1 base from V and 0 bases from J, with 9 bases between.

The chain has TRBV7-6 and TRBJ2-1; 7 nucleotides line up with TRBD2. The trim removed 4 bases at V and 4 bases at J, leaving 4 bases unmatched. This CDR3 is 14 amino acids long. From germline, CDR1 is SGHVS and CDR2 FNYEAQ. This chain's CDR3 is CASSSKREYNEQFF. CDR3 coding DNA: TGTGCCAGCAGCTCTAAGCGGGAATACAATGAGCAGTTCTTC.

On this clonotype: An end of the junction does not agree with germline; a read error may underlie this. V and J are TRBV29-1 and TRBJ2-7, with D perhaps TRBD1 or TRBD2 (5 bases each). Germline V gives CDR1 SQVTM, CDR2 ANQGSEA. CDR3 size: 12 residues. The CDR3 is CSAGDRSYAQYF. DNA for the CDR3: TGCAGCGCCGGGGACCGCTCCTACGCGCAGTACTTC.

This clonotype was detected many times. The rearrangement joins TRBV7-9 to TRBJ2-6; D is unclear. V lost 4 bases and J lost 0, with 7 bases in between. The CDR3 sequence is 15 residues long. The germline gives CDR1 SEHNR, CDR2 FQNEAQ (reference sequence). The CDR3 is CASSSFNSGANVLTF. The CDR3 region has the DNA TGTGCCAGCAGCTCCTTTAACTCTGGGGCCAACGTCCTGACTTTC.

The chain couples TRBV6-2 or TRBV6-3 to TRBJ2-1, with D perhaps TRBD1 or TRBD2 (5 bases each). Germline V lookup: CDR1 MNHEY, CDR2 SVGEGT. CDR3 length equals 12 residues. V lost 1 base, J lost 8 bases, and 6 bases lay in between. The CDR3 DNA reads TGTGCCAGCAGTTACTTGGGGGATGAGCAGTTCTTC. It translates to CASSYLGDEQFF.

This clonotype was seen ten or more times. The chain combines TRBV6-5 with TRBJ2-1, with a weak D call TRBD1 (5 bases). The CDR3 covers 16 residues. Per the germline V gene, CDR1 is MNHEY and CDR2 is SVGAGI. V lost 0 bases and J 0 bases, leaving 9 bases between the germline ends. The CDR3 region has the DNA TGTGCCAGCAGTTACTCGTCAGACAGCTCCTACAATGAGCAGTTCTTC. Amino acids: CASSYSSDSSYNEQFF.

This clonotype was seen ten or more times. The V call is TRBV11-2, the J call TRBJ2-1, with D unresolved. The CDR3 sequence is 10 residues long. The germline V and J ends were trimmed by 8 bases and 9 bases, with 8 bases remaining between them. Germline V CDR1 and CDR2: SGHAT, FQNNGV. CDR3 amino acids: CASSFGEQFF. In DNA, the CDR3 is TGTGCCAGCTCTTTCGGTGAGCAGTTCTTC.

This clonotype was recorded many times. The genes are TRBV5-5 and TRBJ1-1, with 10 bases identical to TRBD1. The V gene's germline CDR1 is SGHKS and CDR2 YYEKEE (reference sequence). V gave up 5 bases and J gave up 4 bases; unmatched junction bases: 14. The CDR3 is 17 residues long. The CDR3 DNA follows: TGTGCCAGCAGTCGCGTTTTAGGGACAGGGGACGGCACTGAAGCTTTCTTT. It is translated as CASSRVLGTGDGTEAFF.